This T cell receptor beta chain comes out of a study of blood T cell repertoires in COVID-19. For the study at large: Specimens from acute and convalescent COVID-19 originated in the United States, Italy and Spain. In each case, the material was cDNA or gDNA derived from T cells, B-cell-depleted T cells, or PBMCs.

With 4 bases removed from V and 0 bases from J, the gap between germline ends came to 12 bases. The germline CDR1 and CDR2 sequences are SGHRS and YFSETQ. This CDR3 is built from 15 residues. Original handling: Quantification of nucleated cells was approximated via reference gene primer amplification. Profiling relied on immunoSEQ multiplex PCR, and the TCRdb table lists in-frame clones only, not all of them. That table furnishes V, J and clone size, whereas the DNA furnished D and trimming. Among roughly 250,000 clones listed, roughly 82% were seen once. This chain uses TRBV5-1 with TRBJ2-3, with D unclear. This clonotype originated in a woman aged 80 or over with active or convalescent COVID-19. Sequenced material: peripheral blood. The DNA of the CDR3 is TGCGCCAGCAGCGATGCAACTACTAGCACAGATACGCAGTATTTT. It specifies CASSDATTSTDTQYF.